Listed below are T cell receptor beta chains from one sample, sequenced in a study of T-cell memory formation after mild COVID-19. TCRdb re-called the 5' RACE reads through MiXCR, storing one row per CDR3 protein. The repertoire holds about 190,000 distinct CDR3 sequences, with about 21% as singletons. Sample: PBMCs or a T cell subset sorted from them (not recorded which). Every receptor here comes from an adult woman who had mild COVID-19 (a few samples of this study predate the infection). Cell type and time point are not known. Each CDR3 is given with its conserved first and last residue. Fields, in order: V gene, J gene, D gene, clone size, CDR3 DNA, CDR3 protein. The D gene is left open where the match is weak. Clone size appears in some rows only: once, few, many, or a class for an expanded clone.

v_call: TRBV5-5; j_call: TRBJ2-7; d_call: TRBD1; clone_size: few; cdr3_nt: TGTGCCAGCAGTTTCGGGACAGGGGATTTGAGGGAGCAGTACTTC; cdr3_aa: CASSFGTGDLREQYF
v_call: TRBV4-1; j_call: TRBJ2-7; d_call: -; clone_size: -; cdr3_nt: TGCGCCAGCAGCTTTACGGAGGGGAGCTCCTACGAGCAGTACTTC; cdr3_aa: CASSFTEGSSYEQYF
v_call: TRBV7-7; j_call: TRBJ2-5; d_call: -; clone_size: -; cdr3_nt: TGTGCCAGCAGCTTAACCGCAGGGGAGTCAGAGACCCAGTACTTC; cdr3_aa: CASSLTAGESETQYF
v_call: TRBV24-1; j_call: TRBJ2-2; d_call: -; clone_size: -; cdr3_nt: TGTGCCACCAGTGACCCGGGACCTAACACCGGGGAGCTGTTTTTT; cdr3_aa: CATSDPGPNTGELFF
v_call: TRBV25-1; j_call: TRBJ2-3; d_call: -; clone_size: -; cdr3_nt: TGTGCCAGCAGTACGAAGGGGTCCGATACGCAGTATTTT; cdr3_aa: CASSTKGSDTQYF
v_call: TRBV9; j_call: TRBJ1-2; d_call: -; clone_size: -; cdr3_nt: TGTGCCAGCAGCGGTGAGGGGCCCTTTGGCTACACCTTC; cdr3_aa: CASSGEGPFGYTF
v_call: TRBV7-6; j_call: TRBJ1-1; d_call: -; clone_size: few; cdr3_nt: TGTGCCAGCAGCTTAACCAGGGGAGGCACTGAAGCTTTCTTT; cdr3_aa: CASSLTRGGTEAFF
v_call: TRBV3-1; j_call: TRBJ2-7; d_call: -; clone_size: once; cdr3_nt: TGTGCCAGCAGCCAATGGCTGCAGGGTTCCTACGAGCAGTACTTC; cdr3_aa: CASSQWLQGSYEQYF
v_call: TRBV6-5; j_call: TRBJ1-1; d_call: TRBD1; clone_size: -; cdr3_nt: TGTGCCAGCAGTATAGGGGACAGGGGTAGCAGCACTGAAGCTTTCTTT; cdr3_aa: CASSIGDRGSSTEAFF
v_call: TRBV7-6; j_call: TRBJ2-1; d_call: -; clone_size: few; cdr3_nt: TGTGCCAGCAGCTTAGTTGACGGCTCCTACAATGAGCAGTTCTTC; cdr3_aa: CASSLVDGSYNEQFF
v_call: TRBV6-2/TRBV6-3; j_call: TRBJ2-7; d_call: TRBD2; clone_size: -; cdr3_nt: TGTGCCAGCAGTTACTCGGGACTAGCGGGAGGGACCGTCTCCTACGAGCAGTACTTC; cdr3_aa: CASSYSGLAGGTVSYEQYF
v_call: TRBV4-3; j_call: TRBJ1-2; d_call: -; clone_size: -; cdr3_nt: TGCGCCAGCAGCCAAGATTTCCCCTTAAGGGGTGGCTACACCTTC; cdr3_aa: CASSQDFPLRGGYTF
v_call: TRBV4-1; j_call: TRBJ1-6; d_call: -; clone_size: many; cdr3_nt: TGCGCCAGCAGCCAAGATAGACAGCCTTCTAATTCACCCCTCCACTTT; cdr3_aa: CASSQDRQPSNSPLHF
v_call: TRBV7-8; j_call: TRBJ1-4; d_call: -; clone_size: few; cdr3_nt: TGTGCCAGCAGCTTAAGGCTTGCGACAGTCAATGAAAAACTGTTTTTT; cdr3_aa: CASSLRLATVNEKLFF
v_call: TRBV9; j_call: TRBJ2-1; d_call: -; clone_size: few; cdr3_nt: TGTGCCAGCAGCGGCCGGGGTGTTAACAATGAGCAGTTCTTC; cdr3_aa: CASSGRGVNNEQFF
v_call: TRBV5-5; j_call: TRBJ2-1; d_call: -; clone_size: few; cdr3_nt: TGTGCCAGCAGCCCTGGGGATAGCCGGAGCTATGAGCAGTTCTTC; cdr3_aa: CASSPGDSRSYEQFF
v_call: TRBV4-1; j_call: TRBJ1-5; d_call: -; clone_size: few; cdr3_nt: TGCGCCAGCAGCCAAGGGTCAGGCCTCAATCAGCCCCAGCATTTT; cdr3_aa: CASSQGSGLNQPQHF
v_call: TRBV7-9; j_call: TRBJ2-7; d_call: TRBD1; clone_size: -; cdr3_nt: TGTGCCAGCAGCTCCACAGGGGCCGTACCGCTGGGCGAGCAGTACTTC; cdr3_aa: CASSSTGAVPLGEQYF
v_call: TRBV7-6; j_call: TRBJ2-1; d_call: TRBD2; clone_size: -; cdr3_nt: TGTGCCAGCAGATCCGGGACTAGCGGGTCATACAATGAGCAGTTCTTC; cdr3_aa: CASRSGTSGSYNEQFF
v_call: TRBV12-3/TRBV12-4; j_call: TRBJ1-1; d_call: -; clone_size: few; cdr3_nt: TGTGCCAGCAGTTTCTGGGGGCTTGTTGAAGCTTTCTTT; cdr3_aa: CASSFWGLVEAFF
v_call: TRBV25-1; j_call: TRBJ2-7; d_call: -; clone_size: -; cdr3_nt: TGTGCCAGCAGTGACAGGGTCCACGAGCAGTACTTC; cdr3_aa: CASSDRVHEQYF
v_call: TRBV7-9; j_call: TRBJ2-7; d_call: -; clone_size: few; cdr3_nt: TGTGCCAGCAGCTGGGACTCACGGTTTAGCTACGAGCAGTACTTC; cdr3_aa: CASSWDSRFSYEQYF
v_call: TRBV7-7; j_call: TRBJ1-2; d_call: -; clone_size: few; cdr3_nt: TGTGCTAGCAGCTTAGATTTCTATGGCTACACCTTC; cdr3_aa: CASSLDFYGYTF
v_call: TRBV23-1; j_call: TRBJ2-7; d_call: -; clone_size: -; cdr3_nt: TGCGCCAGCAGTCAACCCCAGGGTTCGGACGAGCAGTACTTC; cdr3_aa: CASSQPQGSDEQYF
v_call: TRBV27; j_call: TRBJ2-2; d_call: -; clone_size: medium-sized; cdr3_nt: TGTGCCAGCAGTTTAGCGAACACCGGGGAGCTGTTTTTT; cdr3_aa: CASSLANTGELFF
v_call: TRBV6-1; j_call: TRBJ2-1; d_call: -; clone_size: -; cdr3_nt: TGTGCCAGCAGTCCGCGAGGTCAGGCCAATGAGCAGTTCTTC; cdr3_aa: CASSPRGQANEQFF
v_call: TRBV6-4; j_call: TRBJ2-3; d_call: TRBD2; clone_size: -; cdr3_nt: TGTGCCAGCAGCGGGACTAGCGATGGAGGAGATACGCAGTATTTT; cdr3_aa: CASSGTSDGGDTQYF
v_call: TRBV29-1; j_call: TRBJ2-7; d_call: TRBD1; clone_size: -; cdr3_nt: TGCAGCGCGATGGACAGGCGCTACGAGCAGTACTTC; cdr3_aa: CSAMDRRYEQYF
v_call: TRBV7-3; j_call: TRBJ2-1; d_call: -; clone_size: -; cdr3_nt: TGTGCCAGCAGCTTTCATGAGGCTGAGCAGTTCTTC; cdr3_aa: CASSFHEAEQFF
v_call: TRBV25-1; j_call: TRBJ1-1; d_call: TRBD1; clone_size: few; cdr3_nt: TGTGCCAGCAGTGAATCGAAGGGGGCGATGACTGAAGCTTTCTTT; cdr3_aa: CASSESKGAMTEAFF
v_call: TRBV27; j_call: TRBJ1-5; d_call: -; clone_size: few; cdr3_nt: TGTGCCAGCAGTTCACAGGGTATCCAGCCCCAGCATTTT; cdr3_aa: CASSSQGIQPQHF
v_call: TRBV4-1; j_call: TRBJ1-1; d_call: -; clone_size: few; cdr3_nt: TGCGCCAGCAGCCAAGATTTGTCTAACACTGAAGCTTTCTTT; cdr3_aa: CASSQDLSNTEAFF
v_call: TRBV4-1; j_call: TRBJ2-7; d_call: -; clone_size: few; cdr3_nt: TGCGCCAGCAGCCAAGAACGGCAGGGCTACGAGCAGTACTTC; cdr3_aa: CASSQERQGYEQYF
v_call: TRBV14; j_call: TRBJ1-4; d_call: -; clone_size: -; cdr3_nt: TGTGCCAGCAGCCAAGTGGGTGAAAAACTGTTTTTT; cdr3_aa: CASSQVGEKLFF
v_call: TRBV7-9; j_call: TRBJ2-7; d_call: -; clone_size: -; cdr3_nt: TGTGCCAGCAGCTTATCTATTCTCGAGCAGTACTTC; cdr3_aa: CASSLSILEQYF
v_call: TRBV9; j_call: TRBJ2-2; d_call: TRBD1; clone_size: -; cdr3_nt: TGTGCCAGCGACCAGGGGGACGGGGAGCTGTTTTTT; cdr3_aa: CASDQGDGELFF
v_call: TRBV4-1; j_call: TRBJ2-5; d_call: -; clone_size: -; cdr3_nt: TGCGCCAGCAGCCAAGTAGAAGGACGGCTTATGGGGACCCAGTACTTC; cdr3_aa: CASSQVEGRLMGTQYF
v_call: TRBV12-5; j_call: TRBJ2-1; d_call: TRBD2; clone_size: -; cdr3_nt: TGTGCTAGTGGTCAGGGGACTAGCGGGATAAAAGATGAGCAGTTCTTC; cdr3_aa: CASGQGTSGIKDEQFF
v_call: TRBV24-1; j_call: TRBJ2-2; d_call: -; clone_size: few; cdr3_nt: TGTGCCACCAGTGAACTGGACACCGGGGAGCTGTTTTTT; cdr3_aa: CATSELDTGELFF
v_call: TRBV7-9; j_call: TRBJ2-7; d_call: TRBD1; clone_size: -; cdr3_nt: TGTGCCAGCAGCTCCTGGACAGGGGCGAGAGAGCAGTACTTC; cdr3_aa: CASSSWTGAREQYF
v_call: TRBV7-2; j_call: TRBJ2-7; d_call: TRBD2; clone_size: -; cdr3_nt: TGTGCCAGCAGCTTACTAGCGGGAAGGCTCTCCTACGAGCAGTACTTC; cdr3_aa: CASSLLAGRLSYEQYF
v_call: TRBV27; j_call: TRBJ2-7; d_call: TRBD1; clone_size: -; cdr3_nt: TGTGCCAGCAGTTTAGGGTGGGGACAGAGCTACGAGCAGTACTTC; cdr3_aa: CASSLGWGQSYEQYF
v_call: TRBV20-1; j_call: TRBJ2-7; d_call: -; clone_size: -; cdr3_nt: TGCAGTGCTAGGGTCGAGGGGCAAAGCTCCTACGAGCAGTACTTC; cdr3_aa: CSARVEGQSSYEQYF
v_call: TRBV11-1; j_call: TRBJ2-3; d_call: TRBD2; clone_size: few; cdr3_nt: TGTGCCAGCAGCTTACTAGCGGCCTCCACAGATACGCAGTATTTT; cdr3_aa: CASSLLAASTDTQYF
v_call: TRBV7-9; j_call: TRBJ2-6; d_call: TRBD2; clone_size: few; cdr3_nt: TGTGCCAGCAGCTTAGCGCGGGGGAGAACTGGGGCCAACGTCCTGACTTTC; cdr3_aa: CASSLARGRTGANVLTF
v_call: TRBV29-1; j_call: TRBJ2-7; d_call: -; clone_size: few; cdr3_nt: TGCAGCGTTGAGGGAGGGGACACCTCCTACGAGCAGTACTTC; cdr3_aa: CSVEGGDTSYEQYF
v_call: TRBV30; j_call: TRBJ2-7; d_call: -; clone_size: few; cdr3_nt: TGTGCCTGGAGTCAGACCCCCCCCTACGAGCAGTACTTC; cdr3_aa: CAWSQTPPYEQYF
v_call: TRBV5-5; j_call: TRBJ2-1; d_call: -; clone_size: -; cdr3_nt: TGTGCCAGCAGCTTCGACGGGACCTCCTACAATGAGCAGTTCTTC; cdr3_aa: CASSFDGTSYNEQFF
v_call: TRBV9; j_call: TRBJ2-7; d_call: -; clone_size: -; cdr3_nt: TGTGCCAGCAGCGTGTCGCGGGTCGGGTACGAGCAGTACTTC; cdr3_aa: CASSVSRVGYEQYF